The rows below give T cell receptor beta chains drawn from one sample of a study of T-cell reconstitution after alpha-beta-depleted transplantation in children. In TCRdb, the PCR reads were re-called with MiXCR into one record per CDR3 protein. Seen here are a few hundred thousand distinct CDR3 sequences, 13% observed once, and the top ten hold around 4.5%. The specimen comprised PBMCs, sampled from the stem cell graft. The receptors were gathered from a human donor who donated a stem cell graft to a child with Fanconi anemia. CDR3s include the opening cysteine and the closing phenylalanine or tryptophan. A D gene is named only where the DNA matches it firmly.

V	length	D	J	CDR3
TRBV7-2	14	NA	TRBJ1-1	CASSLESAYTEAFF
TRBV9	15	NA	TRBJ2-1	CASSVVGGTYNEQFF
TRBV20-1	16	TRBD2	TRBJ2-3	CCASLSLAFSTDTQYF
TRBV5-8	14	TRBD1	TRBJ1-1	CASRPGQPFTEAFF
TRBV4-3	13	NA	TRBJ1-1	CASSNLGNTEAFF
TRBV7-2	13	NA	TRBJ1-2	CASSPLYSEGYTF
TRBV28	16	TRBD1	TRBJ1-4	CASITGTGWRNEKLFF
TRBV29-1	12	NA	TRBJ2-3	CSVEEGSDTQYF
TRBV20-1	18	NA	TRBJ1-1	CSATGQGPRVMVNTEAFF
TRBV5-1	11	NA	TRBJ1-1	CASTLDSEAFF
TRBV29-1	14	NA	TRBJ2-1	CSVVGEIIYNEQFF